This TCR beta chain was sequenced in a study of T cell repertoires in cytomegalovirus infection. Each CDR3 protein gets one entry after TCRdb re-called the reads with MiXCR. Altogether about 180,000 distinct CDR3 sequences are present, approximately 18% being singletons, with the ten largest covering around 25%. V lost 2 bases and J 5 bases, leaving 12 bases between the germline ends. CDR3 length: 14 amino acids. From germline, CDR1 is WSHSY and CDR2 SAAADI. What was sequenced was CD8+ T cells from PBMCs. The gene calls are TRBV10-2 and TRBJ1-1; no definite D call. The receptor's source is a human donor in good health (CMV status not recorded). Some clones in this sample may be carry-over from other donors' samples. The CDR3 spells CASSELRSLTEAFF. The CDR3 region has the DNA TGCGCCAGCAGTGAGCTCCGCAGCCTGACTGAAGCTTTCTTT.